Below, 23 T cell receptor beta chains from the same sample are listed, as sequenced in a study of cytomegalovirus exposure and HLA in healthy donors. A multiplex PCR was run with 60 Vbeta primers and 13 Jbeta primers. The protocol was immunoSEQ multiplex PCR, while the TCRdb copy is restricted to in-frame clones and leaves out a portion. Among approximately 91,000 clones, around 70% were seen once, and the ten largest hold 1.2%. The specimen was PBMCs. The receptor set was obtained from a female donor in good health and CMV-seronegative.

The chain joins TRBV7-9 to TRBJ2-5; 12 positions agree with TRBD1. Unmatched junction bases numbered 11, after V lost 6 bases and J lost 9 bases. The CDR3 sequence is 15 residues long. Germline CDR1 is SEHNR and CDR2 is FQNEAQ (reference sequence). The CDR3 bases are TGTGCCAGCAGTTCCGGGACAGGGGGCTTGGGGGCCCAGTACTTC. Its translation: CASSSGTGGLGAQYF.

This chain uses TRBV27 with TRBJ1-5; maybe TRBD1 (5 bases). V was shortened by 7 bases and J by 1 base, with 17 bases between the two germline ends. The CDR3 runs to 16 residues. In germline, CDR1 is MNHEY, CDR2 SMNVEV (reference sequence). The CDR3, as DNA: TGTGCCAGCAACCCAAGGGGTCTAAACAGCAATCAGCCCCAGCATTTT. This codes for CASNPRGLNSNQPQHF.

The chain combines TRBV6-5 with TRBJ1-2; TRBD1 might be the D (6 bases). The CDR3 length is 14 residues. Germline V lookup: CDR1 MNHEY, CDR2 SVGAGI. Trimming took 0 bases from V and 8 from J, leaving 13 bases between them. The CDR3 protein is CASSYSAGVGGYTF. The CDR3 DNA is TGTGCCAGCAGTTACTCAGCAGGGGTGGGCGGCTACACCTTC.

The chain recombines TRBV5-1 with TRBJ2-1, with 10 bases identical to TRBD2. After removal of 1 base from V and 6 bases from J, the junction contained 7 bases not matched to a gene. This CDR3 has 16 amino acids. The germline V gene has CDR1 SGHRS and CDR2 YFSETQ. The CDR3 coding sequence is TGCGCCAGCAGCTTGAAGCGGGGGGGGGATCTCAATGAGCAGTTCTTC. As protein: CASSLKRGGDLNEQFF.

This sequence joins TRBV10-3 and TRBJ2-3; 12 bases are shared with TRBD2. The CDR3 has 16 amino acids. Germline CDR1 ENHRY, CDR2 SYGVKD. Losses at the gene ends were 3 bases for V and 5 bases for J; bases not matched to a gene: 6. Here the CDR3 reads CAISDATSGRGDTQYF. CDR3 bases: TGTGCCATCAGTGATGCGACTAGCGGGAGAGGAGATACGCAGTATTTT.

This clone was counted between two and nine times. J is TRBJ2-1 and V is TRBV7-2; D remains ambiguous. This CDR3 is built from 14 residues. V was pared by 3 bases and J by 5 bases, with 11 bases between. Germline loops: CDR1 SGHTA, CDR2 FQGNSA. The CDR3 region is CASSFSRINNEQFF. CDR3 nucleotide sequence: TGTGCCAGCAGCTTTTCGAGGATTAACAATGAGCAGTTCTTC.

The chain links TRBV19 to TRBJ1-1; D is perhaps TRBD1 (6 bases). The CDR3 contains 15 residues. The V and J ends lost 7 bases and 1 base respectively, with 16 bases between them. Germline CDR1 reads LNHDA; CDR2 reads SQIVND (reference sequence). CDR3 in amino acids: CASNTGKPPNTEAFF. The CDR3 DNA reads as TGTGCCAGTAATACAGGGAAACCTCCGAACACTGAAGCTTTCTTT.

This chain joins TRBV4-1 and TRBJ2-1; 11 bases line up with TRBD2. V was clipped by 3 bases and J by 5 bases; unmatched bases: 3. This CDR3 has 15 amino acids. Germline V gene sequence: CDR1 MGHRA, CDR2 YSYEKL. The DNA for the CDR3 is TGCGCCAGCAGCCACGGACTAGCGGGTCACAATGAGCAGTTCTTC. Amino acid sequence: CASSHGLAGHNEQFF.

V and J are TRBV11-2 and TRBJ2-7; 11 bases map to TRBD1. Trimming cost V 5 bases and J 4 bases; bases outside gene matches: 7. Germline V gives CDR1 SGHAT, CDR2 FQNNGV. CDR3 length: 15 amino acids. The CDR3: CASSQGQGVGYEQYF. DNA of the CDR3: TGTGCCAGCAGCCAGGGACAGGGGGTGGGGTACGAGCAGTACTTC.

The chain couples TRBV6-1 to TRBJ1-5; TRBD1 might be the D (6 bases). Germline assignment: CDR1 MNHNS and CDR2 SASEGT. The V gene lost 3 bases and the J gene lost 5 bases, with 8 bases spanning the gap. The CDR3 has 13 amino acids. The CDR3 sequence is CASSEGAHQPQHF. DNA for the CDR3: TGTGCCAGCAGTGAGGGGGCGCATCAGCCCCAGCATTTT.

CDR3 bases: TGTGCCAGCAGTTCAGGCGCCGGGACAGGGAACAATGAGCAGTTCTTC. Its protein product is CASSSGAGTGNNEQFF. The rearrangement uses TRBV11-2 and TRBJ2-1; 9 nucleotides align to TRBD1. Germline loops: CDR1 SGHAT, CDR2 FQNNGV. The CDR3 is 16 amino acids. V shed 6 bases, J shed 5 bases, and the junction held 11 bases outside the gene matches. The whole variable domain, filled in from reference TRBV11-2 and TRBJ2-1, reads EAGVAQSPRYKIIEKRQSVAFWCNPISGHATLYWYQQILGQGPKLLIQFQNNGVVDDSQLPKDRFSAERLKGVDSTLKIQPAKLEDSAVYLCASSSGAGTGNNEQFFGPGTRLTVL.

This rearrangement joins TRBV9 to TRBJ1-1; 11 bases fit TRBD1. V shed 0 bases, J shed 1 base, and the junction held 2 bases outside the gene matches. The germline V gene encodes CDR1 SGDLS and CDR2 YYNGEE. The CDR3 has 16 amino acids. CDR3 DNA sequence: TGTGCCAGCAGCGTAGGGGGGACAGGGGGGAACACTGAAGCTTTCTTT. Its translation is CASSVGGTGGNTEAFF. Full variable domain (missing parts from reference TRBV9 and TRBJ1-1): DSGVTQTPKHLITATGQRVTLRCSPRSGDLSVYWYQQSLDQGLQFLIQYYNGEERAKGNILERFSAQQFPDLHSELNLSSLELGDSALYFCASSVGGTGGNTEAFFGQGTRLTVV.

This clone came up a few times. V gene TRBV28 combines with J gene TRBJ2-7; 8 nucleotides agree with TRBD2. Trimming took 6 bases from V and 3 from J; bases not matched to a gene: 10. The CDR3 extends over 15 amino acids. The germline V gene has CDR1 MDHEN and CDR2 SYDVKM. CDR3 loop: CASSPTSGQNYEQYF. The CDR3 coding sequence is TGTGCCAGCAGCCCCACTAGCGGACAAAACTACGAGCAGTACTTC.

The V gene is TRBV7-2, the J gene TRBJ1-4; D possibly corresponds to TRBD1 (6 bases). Germline V gene sequence: CDR1 SGHTA, CDR2 FQGNSA. Trimming took 5 bases from V and 3 from J, leaving 10 bases between them. CDR3 length equals 14 residues. The CDR3 region has the DNA TGTGCCAGCAGCATTTACAGGGCTAATGAAAAACTGTTTTTT. Its protein product is CASSIYRANEKLFF.

The chain employs TRBV7-9 and TRBJ1-1; 7 positions agree with TRBD1. Germline V CDR1 and CDR2: SEHNR, FQNEAQ (reference sequence). The CDR3 has 14 residues. V was clipped by 3 bases and J by 1 base; unmatched bases: 2. The CDR3 protein is CASSFQGGNTEAFF. CDR3 DNA: TGTGCCAGCAGCTTCCAGGGGGGGAACACTGAAGCTTTCTTT.

The chain links TRBV11-2 to TRBJ1-1; no definite D call. The CDR3 is 13 amino acids. Germline lookup yields CDR1 SGHAT and CDR2 FQNNGV. V dropped 0 bases and J dropped 3 bases, with 5 bases sitting between them. The CDR3 spells CASSLERDTEAFF. The CDR3 coding sequence is TGTGCCAGCAGCTTAGAGAGGGACACTGAAGCTTTCTTT. Full variable domain (outside the CDR3, taken from reference TRBV11-2 and TRBJ1-1): EAGVAQSPRYKIIEKRQSVAFWCNPISGHATLYWYQQILGQGPKLLIQFQNNGVVDDSQLPKDRFSAERLKGVDSTLKIQPAKLEDSAVYLCASSLERDTEAFFGQGTRLTVV.

The rearrangement uses TRBV7-9 and TRBJ1-5, with 10 bases lining up with TRBD1. The CDR3 spans 16 residues. V shed 5 bases, J shed 6 bases, and the junction held 10 bases outside the gene matches. Looked up from germline, CDR1 is SEHNR and CDR2 is FQNEAQ (reference sequence). CDR3 coding DNA: TGTGCCAGCAGCCCGGGGGACAGGGGAGAGGGTCAGCCCCAGCATTTT. As protein: CASSPGDRGEGQPQHF.

The chain has TRBV4-3 and TRBJ2-5, with 7 bases fitting TRBD2. Germline assignment: CDR1 LGHNA and CDR2 YSLEER. The CDR3 contains 16 residues. V shed 4 bases and J 1 base; nucleotides not matched to a gene: 9. In DNA form, the CDR3 reads TGCGCCAGCAGCCCCTACCCGGGACTAACCCAAGAGACCCAGTACTTC. It yields the protein CASSPYPGLTQETQYF.

J is TRBJ1-5 and V is TRBV2; D unresolved. Between the trimmed V and J ends, which lost 2 bases and 1 base, there was a span of 6 bases. The germline CDR1 and CDR2 sequences are SNHLY and FYNNEI. CDR3 length: 14 residues. In nucleotides, the CDR3 is TGTGCCAGCAGTGAATTCGAGAGCAATCAGCCCCAGCATTTT. Protein sequence: CASSEFESNQPQHF. The full variable domain, completed using reference TRBV2 and TRBJ1-5, is EPEVTQTPSHQVTQMGQEVILRCVPISNHLYFYWYRQILGQKVEFLVSFYNNEISEKSEIFDDQFSVERPDGSNFTLKIRSTKLEDSAMYFCASSEFESNQPQHFGDGTRLSIL.

The rearrangement uses TRBV21-1 and TRBJ2-2; TRBD1, the D gene given by the table, was not confirmed from the DNA. TRBV21-1 is a recognized pseudogene. This CDR3 has 17 residues. CDR3 sequence reads: CASSTLKGQGRAGELFF. In nucleotides, the CDR3 is TGTGCCAGCAGTACACTTAAAGGACAGGGACGGGCCGGGGAGCTGTTTTTT.

The rearrangement joins TRBV7-8 to TRBJ2-7; D might be TRBD2 (5 bases). Trimming took off 1 base at V and 0 bases at J, with 13 bases between the two ends. CDR1 is SGHVS and CDR2 is FQNEAQ in the germline V gene. The length of the CDR3 is 16 residues. The CDR3 region is CASSLVASTSSYEQYF. CDR3 bases: TGTGCCAGCAGCTTAGTCGCTAGCACTAGCTCCTACGAGCAGTACTTC.

The rearrangement uses TRBV5-6 and TRBJ1-2; TRBD1 is a possible D gene (6 bases). The V end was cut by 3 bases, the J end by 4 bases, with 13 bases between. Germline CDR1 and CDR2: SGHDT and YYEEEE. The CDR3 is 14 residues long. The CDR3 region has the DNA TGTGCCAGCAGCTCTGACGCGGGGGCCTATGGCTACACCTTC. This translates into CASSSDAGAYGYTF.

The V gene is TRBV20-1, the J gene TRBJ2-7; D possibly corresponds to TRBD2 (5 bases). The CDR3 covers 11 residues. CDR1 is DFQATT and CDR2 is SNEGSKA in the germline V gene (reference sequence). The V end lost 1 base, the J end lost 4 bases, and 5 bases lay between the germline ends. The CDR3 coding sequence is TGCAGTGCTAGAGCGGGGTACGAGCAGTACTTC. Translating gives CSARAGYEQYF.